The 21 T cell receptor beta chains below come from one sample, sequenced in a study of CXCR3-negative and CXCR3-positive naive CD8 T cells. It was by 5' RACE with UMI labels that the TRB cDNA libraries were prepared. TCRdb re-called the 5' RACE reads and shows each CDR3 protein once, DNA omitted. This sample's clone table lists around 56,000 distinct CDR3 sequences. Material: naive CXCR3- CD8+ T cells from blood. Subset defined: CD45RO-CCR7+CD27+CD95- naive CD8+ T cells lacking CXCR3 (TNR3-). Every receptor here comes from a human donor in good health. Some clones in this sample may be carry-over from other donors' samples.

V gene TRBV9 combines with J gene TRBJ2-1; TCRdb lists TRBD1, though no DNA is available to test this call. The germline gives CDR1 SGDLS, CDR2 YYNGEE. This CDR3 has 16 amino acids. CDR3 in amino acids: CASSVVGVPPYNEQFF.

The gene calls are TRBV3-1 and TRBJ2-2; the D call from TCRdb, TRBD1, cannot be confirmed without DNA. The CDR3 is made up of 16 amino acids. CDR1 is LGHDT, CDR2 YNNKEL, per germline (reference sequence). CDR3 amino acids: CASSQSRVADTGELFF.

The chain recombines TRBV29-1 with TRBJ1-1; TCRdb returns TRBD1, unconfirmable since there is no DNA. The germline V gene encodes CDR1 SQVTM and CDR2 ANQGSEA. The CDR3 loop spans 12 amino acids. The chain's CDR3 is CSAYRANTEAFF.

The V call is TRBV14, the J call TRBJ2-4. Per germline, CDR1 SGHDN and CDR2 FVKESK. The CDR3 is 15 residues long. CDR3 protein: CASSLTSAAKNIQYF. The variable domain in full, completed from reference TRBV14 and TRBJ2-4, reads EAGVTQFPSHSVIEKGQTVTLRCDPISGHDNLYWYRRVMGKEIKFLLHFVKESKQDESGMPNNRFLAERTGGTYSTLKVQPAELEDSGVYFCASSLTSAAKNIQYFGAGTRLSVL.

The genes are TRBV27 and TRBJ2-3. Germline CDR1 reads MNHEY; CDR2 reads SMNVEV (reference sequence). CDR3 length: 13 amino acids. This CDR3 is CASSLVSTDTQYF.

The chain has TRBV12-3 or TRBV12-4 and TRBJ2-4; TCRdb names TRBD2, which stays unverified in the absence of DNA. The CDR3 has 14 amino acids. This chain's CDR3 is CASSLLQLENIQYF.

The chain couples TRBV6-5 to TRBJ1-1. Germline CDR1 is MNHEY and CDR2 is SVGAGI. The CDR3 is 18 residues long. CDR3 region: CASTVMGGEAPRSTEAFF.

The chain uses TRBV10-3 and TRBJ2-1. The CDR3 is made up of 16 amino acids. The V gene's germline CDR1 is ENHRY and CDR2 SYGVKD. CDR3: CAISESGEMPYNEQFF.

This rearrangement joins TRBV20-1 to TRBJ1-1; lacking DNA, the TRBD1 call made by TCRdb goes unchecked. Germline V gene sequence: CDR1 DFQATT, CDR2 SNEGSKA (reference sequence). The CDR3 sequence is 14 residues long. CDR3: CSARSTGGISEAFF.

V gene TRBV15 combines with J gene TRBJ2-7. Germline loops: CDR1 LNHNV, CDR2 YYDKDF (reference sequence). This CDR3 has 14 amino acids. The CDR3 sequence: CATSRDSFTYEQYF.

The chain has TRBV4-2 and TRBJ1-6; TCRdb proposes TRBD1, but this gene call is untestable without DNA. Germline V gene sequence: CDR1 LGHNA, CDR2 YNFKEQ. CDR3 length equals 17 residues. Here the CDR3 reads CASSQDNSGGYNSPLHF.

This chain links TRBV9 with TRBJ2-3; without DNA, the TCRdb call of TRBD1 cannot be checked. The CDR3 covers 15 residues. CDR1 is SGDLS, CDR2 YYNGEE, per germline. The CDR3 sequence is CASSVGTGQADTQYF. The variable domain in full, with the rest retrieved from reference TRBV9 and TRBJ2-3, is DSGVTQTPKHLITATGQRVTLRCSPRSGDLSVYWYQQSLDQGLQFLIQYYNGEERAKGNILERFSAQQFPDLHSELNLSSLELGDSALYFCASSVGTGQADTQYFGPGTRLTVL.

J is TRBJ2-4 and V is TRBV6-5; TCRdb returns TRBD1, unconfirmable since there is no DNA. From germline, CDR1 is MNHEY and CDR2 SVGAGI. The CDR3 loop spans 15 amino acids. The CDR3 region is CASSYSGGSKNIQYF.

V gene TRBV7-9 combines with J gene TRBJ2-4. The V gene's germline CDR1 is SEHNR and CDR2 FQNEAQ (reference sequence). CDR3 size: 13 residues. CDR3 sequence reads: CASSLAPQSIQYF.

V and J are TRBV29-1 and TRBJ2-2; TCRdb picks TRBD1, but there is no DNA to check that call. Germline-derived CDR1 and CDR2 are SQVTM and ANQGSEA. This CDR3 spans 14 amino acids. CDR3 sequence: CSVETGAVTGELFF.

The chain employs TRBV6-2 or TRBV6-3 and TRBJ2-7; the TRBD1 assignment by TCRdb is unverifiable without DNA. Looked up from germline, CDR1 is MNHEY and CDR2 is SVGEGT. The CDR3 extends over 16 amino acids. Here the CDR3 reads CASSYSLRDTVYEQYF.

This CDR3 is CASSLFGASVRYEQYF. The chain employs TRBV28 and TRBJ2-7; the D call from TCRdb, TRBD1, cannot be confirmed without DNA. CDR3 length: 16 amino acids. Germline V lookup: CDR1 MDHEN, CDR2 SYDVKM.

V usage is TRBV12-3 or TRBV12-4 and J usage is TRBJ2-1. The CDR3 sequence is 15 residues long. Here the CDR3 reads CASSSSGGAYNEQFF.

The chain recombines TRBV5-4 with TRBJ2-5; absent DNA, TCRdb's TRBD2 call cannot be checked. The length of the CDR3 is 17 residues. The germline V gene has CDR1 SGHNT and CDR2 YYREEE (reference sequence). The CDR3 loop is CASSFLRGGAFEETQYF.

The gene calls are TRBV9 and TRBJ2-5; TCRdb designates TRBD1, a call that cannot be tested without DNA. Per germline, CDR1 SGDLS and CDR2 YYNGEE. The CDR3 runs to 15 residues. The CDR3 spells CASSASGGARETQYF.

The chain recombines TRBV9 with TRBJ2-1; TCRdb designates TRBD1, a call that cannot be tested without DNA. The CDR3 runs 15 residues. CDR1 is SGDLS and CDR2 is YYNGEE in the germline V gene. The CDR3 region is CASSVAGAVYNEQFF.